These T cell receptor beta chains were read from a single sample in a study of T-cell reconstitution after alpha-beta-depleted transplantation in children. TCRdb re-derived calls from the PCR reads in MiXCR, one entry per CDR3 protein. The table lists around 600,000 distinct CDR3 sequences, approximately 17% of them singletons, with under 1.2% in the top ten. The source was PBMCs from the stem cell graft donor, collected from the stem cell graft. The receptor set was obtained from a human donor who donated a stem cell graft to a child with acute myeloid leukemia. The CDR3 runs from the conserved cysteine through the conserved F or W. D genes are given only for firm matches. Not all rows give a size; the values are once, few, many and, for expanded clones, a class.

>TRBV10-3|.|many|TRBJ2-3
CAIRPGGTDTQYF
>TRBV7-2|.|.|TRBJ2-4
CASSPPGVAKNIQYF
>TRBV7-9|.|.|TRBJ1-1
CASSVSGKNTEAFF
>TRBV4-1|TRBD1|.|TRBJ1-2
CASSQDRTGGMSNYGYTF
>TRBV20-1|TRBD2|many|TRBJ2-1
CSAPGLAAYNEQFF
>TRBV10-3|.|few|TRBJ1-6
CAVGPGSYNSPLHF
>TRBV7-2|.|.|TRBJ2-2
CASRFGPGELFF
>TRBV12-3/TRBV12-4|TRBD1|few|TRBJ1-3
CASSFGRGQLNTIYF
>TRBV6-1|.|.|TRBJ2-4
CASTQRGGTEYKAKNIQYF
>TRBV7-2|TRBD2|.|TRBJ2-3
CASSYASGGPPTDTQYF
>TRBV5-1|.|.|TRBJ2-3
CASSPGRASGDTQNF
>TRBV12-3/TRBV12-4|.|many|TRBJ1-4
CASSTSLGTKLFF
>TRBV15|TRBD1|.|TRBJ2-2
CATRQGANRPSLTGELFF
>TRBV29-1|.|.|TRBJ1-4
CSVAQTSNEKLFF
>TRBV10-3|TRBD2|.|TRBJ2-3
CAIMGLATDTQYF
>TRBV29-1|TRBD1|many|TRBJ1-4
CSVSPTGDEKLFF
>TRBV20-1|.|many|TRBJ2-2
CSAREPFGSGELFF
>TRBV4-3|.|few|TRBJ1-4
CASSQDDRSNEKLFF
>TRBV6-5|TRBD2|many|TRBJ2-1
CASSYFGTSDDEQFF
>TRBV15|.|.|TRBJ1-1
CATSSKGGITEAFF
>TRBV4-3|.|few|TRBJ2-2
CASSGDLTNTGELFF
>TRBV7-9|.|few|TRBJ2-1
CASSFRMDSYNEQFF
>TRBV5-1|.|many|TRBJ1-1
CASSLEGRTEAFF
>TRBV27|.|.|TRBJ2-1
CASREGSRLNEQFF
>TRBV20-1|.|few|TRBJ1-3
CSASRGTGNTIYF
>TRBV7-2|.|many|TRBJ2-2
CASSLVGELFF
>TRBV20-1|.|few|TRBJ1-2
CSARDRTAYYGYTF
>TRBV10-2|.|many|TRBJ1-2
CASSLDTYGYTF
>TRBV6-4|TRBD2|few|TRBJ2-3
CASSHTSGGPDTQYF
>TRBV5-1|.|few|TRBJ1-6
CASSPDTDSPLHF
>TRBV20-1|.|many|TRBJ1-2
CTAGGPVIGYTF
>TRBV10-3|TRBD1|many|TRBJ1-6
CAISVQGANNSPLHF
>TRBV7-2|.|many|TRBJ2-1
CASSLVSYNEQFF
>TRBV4-3|.|many|TRBJ2-7
CASSRGTGPLYEQYF
>TRBV25-1|.|.|TRBJ2-5
CASTIQETQYF
>TRBV7-7|TRBD2|.|TRBJ2-2
CASSPGLAGGSGELFF
>TRBV30|.|.|TRBJ2-1
CAVGGSYNEQFF
>TRBV11-2|TRBD1|.|TRBJ2-2
CASSARPGGADTGELFF
>TRBV12-3/TRBV12-4|.|many|TRBJ2-7
CASSFGVDYEQYF
>TRBV9|.|.|TRBJ2-6
CASSDGTAPPGANVLTF
>TRBV29-1|.|.|TRBJ2-7
CSVWRSSYEQYF
>TRBV28|.|.|TRBJ2-1
CASSPGGLNNEQFF
>TRBV20-1|TRBD1|many|TRBJ2-3
CSPTGGRTQYF
>TRBV13|.|few|TRBJ2-5
CASSHRRQGGETQYF
>TRBV16|.|.|TRBJ1-1
CASSQALGDNTEAFF
>TRBV20-1|TRBD2|many|TRBJ2-2
CSARVLGRTGELFF
>TRBV29-1|TRBD1|.|TRBJ2-2
CSVERRTGATGELFF
>TRBV20-1|TRBD1|many|TRBJ1-6
CSAPRTGSNSPLHF
>TRBV12-3/TRBV12-4|.|.|TRBJ2-1
CASSLGQANNEQFF
>TRBV5-1|.|.|TRBJ2-1
CASSLESGGEQFF